The present entry profiles one T cell receptor (beta chain) with its context. These data come from a study of CD8 T cells in Susac syndrome. Random hexamers were used to reverse transcribe 0.5 to 1 ug of RNA. It was immunoSEQ multiplex PCR that amplified TCR beta CDR3 across 54 Vbeta and 13 Jbeta. TCRdb reprocessed the immunoSEQ multiplex PCR reads with MiXCR, giving one entry per CDR3 protein. Of about 300,000 distinct CDR3 sequences listed, around 89% are singletons. The sample was CD8+ T cells from PBMCs. The receptor's source is a human donor with multiple sclerosis.

In nucleotides, the CDR3 is TGCAGCGTCCAGGGGATGGCCGGGGAGCTGTTTTTT. The encoded protein is CSVQGMAGELFF. The chain employs TRBV29-1 and TRBJ2-2; TRBD1 is a possible D gene (6 bases). This CDR3 contains 12 residues. V lost 6 bases, J lost 6 bases, and 11 bases lay in between. Germline V gene lookup returns CDR1 SQVTM and CDR2 ANQGSEA.